Presented here are 17 T cell receptor beta chains from one specimen sequenced in a study of shared clonotypes between healthy human individuals. Data came from immunoSEQ multiplex PCR; TCRdb stores just in-frame clones and leaves some out. The table records about 1 million clones, about 77% of them present only once. The sample was memory CD4+ T cells sorted from blood. Subset given: CD45RA-negative fraction. Every receptor here comes from a man aged 18 to 29 in good health.

About this clone: Other nucleotide sequences from this sample produce the same CDR3. The genes are TRBV30 and TRBJ2-7, with D perhaps TRBD1 (5 bases). Germline V gene lookup returns CDR1 GTSNPN and CDR2 SVGIG (reference sequence). V was trimmed by 0 bases and J by 3 bases, leaving 6 bases between them. This CDR3 contains 12 residues. CDR3 in DNA: TGTGCCTGGAGTGTTCAGGGCTACGAGCAGTACTTC. It codes for CAWSVQGYEQYF. The full variable domain, in which reference TRBV30 and TRBJ2-7 provide the parts outside the CDR3, is SQTIHQWPATLVQPVGSPLSLECTVEGTSNPNLYWYRQAAGRGLQLLFYSVGIGQISSEVPQNLSASRPQDRQFILSSKKLLLSDSGFYLCAWSVQGYEQYFGPGTRLTVT.

The chain recombines TRBV27 with TRBJ2-1; 14 nucleotides line up with TRBD2. Germline V CDR1 and CDR2: MNHEY, SMNVEV (reference sequence). The V gene end was trimmed by 5 bases and the J gene end by 7 bases; junction bases not matched to a gene: 13. This CDR3 has 18 amino acids. Written as DNA, the CDR3 is TGTGCCAGCAGTCTCACGGGACTAGCGGGAGATCGAAGGAATGAGCAGTTCTTC. Translated: CASSLTGLAGDRRNEQFF.

This clone was counted once. The chain uses TRBV28 and TRBJ1-3; 9 bases line up with TRBD1. The germline V gene encodes CDR1 MDHEN and CDR2 SYDVKM. The CDR3 runs 16 residues. The J segment lost 0 bases and the V segment lost 6 bases, leaving 6 bases of the junction unmatched. CDR3 DNA sequence: TGTGCCAGCAGGCCACCGGGACAGGGCTCTGGAAACACCATATATTTT. The encoded protein is CASRPPGQGSGNTIYF.

The chain carries TRBV7-2 and TRBJ2-1; 9 positions match TRBD2. This CDR3 is 17 amino acids long. The V gene end was trimmed by 4 bases and the J gene end by 6 bases; junction bases not matched to a gene: 13. CDR1 and CDR2 from the germline V gene are SGHTA and FQGNSA. The CDR3 coding sequence is TGTGCCAGCAGCTCTCGCCGGGGGGGCGGGAGGGTCAATGAGCAGTTCTTC. Translation gives CASSSRRGGGRVNEQFF.

This clone was counted a few times. The V gene is TRBV30, the J gene TRBJ2-3, with D perhaps TRBD1 or TRBD2 (5 bases each). The V gene's germline CDR1 is GTSNPN and CDR2 SVGIG (reference sequence). The CDR3 loop spans 13 amino acids. Trimming took 4 bases from V and 0 from J, leaving 8 bases between them. The CDR3 here is CAWTRDSTDTQYF. The CDR3 nucleotides read TGTGCCTGGACCAGGGACAGCACAGATACGCAGTATTTT.

This chain links TRBV6-6 with TRBJ1-1; the match to TRBD1 covers 8 bases. Per germline, CDR1 MNHNY and CDR2 SVGAGI (reference sequence). Germline trimming cut 8 bases from V and 5 bases from J; bases unmatched to any gene: 4. The CDR3 totals 12 residues. In DNA form, the CDR3 reads TGTGCCAGCGGACAGGGCCCTACTGAAGCTTTCTTT. Amino acid sequence: CASGQGPTEAFF.

V and J are TRBV2 and TRBJ1-4; D unclear. The CDR3 runs 14 residues. CDR1 is SNHLY, CDR2 FYNNEI, per germline. With 5 bases removed from V and 1 base from J, the gap between germline ends came to 8 bases. In nucleotides, the CDR3 is TGTGCCAGCAGTCAGGACCGAACTAATGAAAAACTGTTTTTT. Amino acids: CASSQDRTNEKLFF.

The chain combines TRBV6-5 with TRBJ1-4; D unresolved. This CDR3 contains 14 residues. The V gene's germline CDR1 is MNHEY and CDR2 SVGAGI. Between the trimmed V and J ends, which lost 7 bases and 5 bases, there was a span of 14 bases. The CDR3 DNA reads as TGTGCCAGCAAAAGCGGCAGCCCAAATGAAAAACTGTTTTTT. Its translation: CASKSGSPNEKLFF.

J is TRBJ2-7 and V is TRBV9, with D unresolved. CDR3 size: 15 residues. Trimming removed 0 bases from V and 4 bases from J, with 14 bases in between. CDR1 is SGDLS, CDR2 YYNGEE, per germline. CDR3 bases: TGTGCCAGCAGCGTAGTGGATATTTTTGGGTACGAGCAGTACTTC. Its protein product is CASSVVDIFGYEQYF. Variable domain in full (rest from reference TRBV9 and TRBJ2-7): DSGVTQTPKHLITATGQRVTLRCSPRSGDLSVYWYQQSLDQGLQFLIQYYNGEERAKGNILERFSAQQFPDLHSELNLSSLELGDSALYFCASSVVDIFGYEQYFGPGTRLTVT.

To note about this clone: The same CDR3 is also encoded by other DNA sequences in this sample. The CDR3 is CAWSVRNTEAFF. CDR3 nucleotides: TGTGCCTGGAGTGTAAGGAACACTGAAGCTTTCTTT. The V call is TRBV30, the J call TRBJ1-1; D is undetermined. The V end was cut by 0 bases, the J end by 1 base, with 3 bases between. Germline V gene sequence: CDR1 GTSNPN, CDR2 SVGIG (reference sequence). The CDR3 covers 12 residues. The full variable domain, with the rest looked up from reference TRBV30 and TRBJ1-1, is SQTIHQWPATLVQPVGSPLSLECTVEGTSNPNLYWYRQAAGRGLQLLFYSVGIGQISSEVPQNLSASRPQDRQFILSSKKLLLSDSGFYLCAWSVRNTEAFFGQGTRLTVV.

The CDR3: CAWSGLTGGQPQHF. The CDR3 nucleotides read TGTGCCTGGAGCGGTTTGACAGGGGGCCAGCCCCAGCATTTT. This chain uses TRBV30 with TRBJ1-5, with 10 bases fitting TRBD1. Trimming at V came to 3 bases and at J to 7 bases, leaving 6 bases not matched to a gene. CDR1 is GTSNPN, CDR2 SVGIG, per germline (reference sequence). The CDR3 runs 14 residues.

The chain uses TRBV28 and TRBJ1-6, with 8 bases identical to TRBD1. The CDR3 runs to 15 residues. V dropped 6 bases and J dropped 10; count of bases not matched to a gene: 11. Per germline, CDR1 MDHEN and CDR2 SYDVKM. As DNA, the CDR3 is TGTGCCAGCAGACCCCAGGACAGGGTAAAGTCACCCCTCCACTTT. It encodes CASRPQDRVKSPLHF.

This clone appeared once. This chain uses TRBV6-1 with TRBJ2-3, with TRBD2 matching 8 bases. J was trimmed by 2 bases and V by 4 bases; bases with no gene match: 8. Germline V gives CDR1 MNHNS, CDR2 SASEGT. This CDR3 is 16 amino acids long. The CDR3 DNA reads as TGTGCCAGCAGTGTTTCAGCGGGGGCCATCACAGATACGCAGTATTTT. Amino acids: CASSVSAGAITDTQYF.

This chain links TRBV11-2 with TRBJ1-2, with D possibly matching TRBD1 (6 bases). Germline V CDR1 and CDR2: SGHAT, FQNNGV. Deletions cut 5 bases from V and 3 bases from J, with 10 bases between. This CDR3 comprises 13 residues. CDR3 loop: CASSRTDDYGYTF. DNA for the CDR3: TGTGCCAGCAGCCGGACAGATGACTATGGCTACACCTTC.

The chain uses TRBV11-3 and TRBJ1-2; maybe TRBD1 (5 bases). The CDR3 spans 13 residues. Trimming took off 11 bases at V and 6 bases at J, with 19 bases between the two ends. CDR1 and CDR2 (germline): SGHNT, YENEEA. The DNA for the CDR3 is TGTGCCGGTGAGGGGAGGCCGGTCGATGGCTACACCTTC. The encoded protein is CAGEGRPVDGYTF.

The CDR3 sequence is CASTSLGQGYEQYF. The CDR3 nucleotides are TGTGCCAGCACTTCCCTAGGGCAGGGCTACGAGCAGTACTTC. The chain uses TRBV2 and TRBJ2-7; D may be TRBD1 (5 bases). The V end was cut by 7 bases, the J end by 3 bases, with 16 bases between. In germline, CDR1 is SNHLY, CDR2 FYNNEI. CDR3 length equals 14 residues.

The chain has TRBV6-1 and TRBJ2-3; 10 bases agree with TRBD1. The CDR3 loop spans 14 amino acids. The germline V gene has CDR1 MNHNS and CDR2 SASEGT. V was clipped by 6 bases and J by 0 bases; unmatched bases: 0. CDR3 protein: CASRTGGSTDTQYF. CDR3 DNA sequence: TGTGCCAGCAGGACAGGGGGCAGCACAGATACGCAGTATTTT.